Listed below are T cell receptor beta chains from one sample, sequenced in a study of cytomegalovirus exposure and HLA in healthy donors. Method: immunoSEQ multiplex PCR; TCRdb's copy keeps in-frame clones and lacks some. The top ten clones hold approximately 1.6% of a sample with under 200,000 clones, over 60% of them seen once. The specimen sequenced was PBMCs. Every receptor here comes from a girl between 5 and 17 years old in good health and CMV-seronegative. The CDR3 runs from the conserved cysteine through the conserved F or W. A D gene is named only where the DNA matches it firmly. Expanded clones get a size class; other rows say once, few or many, or leave the size out.

CDR3aa	CDR3nt	v_gene	abundance	j_gene	d_gene
CASRAGLATEAFF	TGTGCCAGCAGAGCAGGGTTGGCCACTGAAGCTTTCTTT	TRBV2	.	TRBJ1-1	.
CASSFQENTGELFF	TGTGCTAGCAGCTTTCAGGAGAACACCGGGGAGCTGTTTTTT	TRBV7-7	.	TRBJ2-2	.
CASSQAGTSDYEQYF	TGCGCCAGCAGCCAGGCCGGGACTTCGGACTACGAGCAGTACTTC	TRBV4-1	once	TRBJ2-7	.
CASSPIGGVTEAFF	TGTGCCAGCAGTCCCATTGGAGGGGTCACTGAAGCTTTCTTT	TRBV27	.	TRBJ1-1	.
CASSPYRQGVFYGYTF	TGTGCCAGCAGCCCTTACCGCCAGGGGGTTTTTTATGGCTACACCTTC	TRBV7-6	.	TRBJ1-2	TRBD1
CASSLSGWRGETGELFF	TGTGCCAGCAGCTTGTCCGGGTGGCGGGGAGAGACCGGGGAGCTGTTTTTT	TRBV5-4	few	TRBJ2-2	.
CASSQESGVSYNEQFF	TGCGCCAGCAGCCAAGAATCGGGGGTTTCCTACAATGAGCAGTTCTTC	TRBV4-1	.	TRBJ2-1	.
CASSFPGQSNQPQHF	TGTGCCAGCAGTTTTCCTGGACAGAGCAATCAGCCCCAGCATTTT	TRBV28	.	TRBJ1-5	.
CASRSLPPDREETQYF	TGTGCCAGCAGGAGTCTACCCCCTGACAGGGAAGAGACCCAGTACTTC	TRBV6-4	.	TRBJ2-5	TRBD1
CASSGQGPGVKLFF	TGTGCCAGCAGCGGACAGGGCCCGGGTGTAAAACTGTTTTTT	TRBV7-8	.	TRBJ1-4	TRBD1
CASSSGTSGGPRF	TGTGCCAGCAGCTCCGGGACTAGCGGGGGGCCCCGGTTT	TRBV13	.	TRBJ2-7	TRBD2
CASRTLDRGSSEAFF	TGTGCCAGTAGGACCCTGGACCGGGGTTCGTCTGAAGCTTTCTTT	TRBV19	.	TRBJ1-1	.
CASSLVQRGVVTTGELFF	TGCGCCAGCAGCTTGGTTCAAAGGGGTGTCGTGACCACCGGGGAGCTGTTTTTT	TRBV5-1	.	TRBJ2-2	.
CASSAGKTGRTEAFF	TGTGCCAGCAGCGCGGGGAAGACTGGGCGGACTGAAGCTTTCTTT	TRBV5-4	.	TRBJ1-1	.
CASSPGTGYTGELFF	TGTGCCAGCAGTCCCGGGACAGGGTACACCGGGGAGCTGTTTTTT	TRBV6-5	.	TRBJ2-2	TRBD1
CASSPGGRLGEQYF	TGCGCCAGCAGCCCCGGTGGGAGGCTGGGCGAGCAGTACTTC	TRBV5-1	.	TRBJ2-7	.
CASRLDWTGGLDGYTF	TGTGCAAGTCGCTTAGACTGGACAGGGGGATTAGATGGCTACACCTTC	TRBV12-2	.	TRBJ1-2	.
CASSARDRDSGYTF	TGTGCCAGCAGCGCACGGGACAGGGATTCTGGCTACACCTTC	TRBV9	.	TRBJ1-2	TRBD1
CASSPDRDYGYTF	TGCGCCAGCAGCCCCGACAGGGACTATGGCTACACCTTC	TRBV5-1	.	TRBJ1-2	TRBD1
CASSLLRDTEAFF	TGTGCCAGCAGTTTACTCCGGGACACTGAAGCTTTCTTT	TRBV27	few	TRBJ1-1	.
CASRSNEKLFF	TGTGCCAGCAGGTCGAATGAAAAACTGTTTTTT	TRBV27	.	TRBJ1-4	.
CAISDQGRYGYTF	TGTGCCATCAGTGATCAGGGTCGCTATGGCTACACCTTC	TRBV10-3	.	TRBJ1-2	.
CASSLGGGGWYEQYF	TGTGCCAGCAGCTTAGGAGGCGGGGGCTGGTACGAGCAGTACTTC	TRBV11-2	.	TRBJ2-7	.
CASSRQEYEQYF	TGTGCCAGCAGTCGACAGGAATACGAGCAGTACTTC	TRBV6-1	.	TRBJ2-7	.
CASSQVGGGYEQYF	TGCGCCAGCAGCCAAGTGGGTGGAGGATACGAGCAGTACTTC	TRBV4-1	.	TRBJ2-7	.
CASSLGQSNEKLFF	TGTGCCAGCAGCCTAGGACAGTCAAATGAAAAACTGTTTTTT	TRBV13	.	TRBJ1-4	.
CASHGDRSYEQYF	TGCGCCAGCCACGGGGACAGGTCCTACGAGCAGTACTTC	TRBV5-1	few	TRBJ2-7	TRBD1
CASMPTGPNQPQHF	TGTGCCAGCATGCCGACAGGGCCCAATCAGCCCCAGCATTTT	TRBV6-5	few	TRBJ1-5	TRBD1
CASSPDRLLSGNTIYF	TGTGCCAGCAGCCCGGACAGACTACTCTCTGGAAACACCATATATTTT	TRBV4-2	.	TRBJ1-3	.
CASSQSDTQYF	TGTGCCAGCAGCCAGTCAGATACGCAGTATTTT	TRBV5-4	.	TRBJ2-3	.
CASSSGGYGYTF	TGTGCCAGCAGTTCAGGGGGTTATGGCTACACCTTC	TRBV6-1	few	TRBJ1-2	TRBD1